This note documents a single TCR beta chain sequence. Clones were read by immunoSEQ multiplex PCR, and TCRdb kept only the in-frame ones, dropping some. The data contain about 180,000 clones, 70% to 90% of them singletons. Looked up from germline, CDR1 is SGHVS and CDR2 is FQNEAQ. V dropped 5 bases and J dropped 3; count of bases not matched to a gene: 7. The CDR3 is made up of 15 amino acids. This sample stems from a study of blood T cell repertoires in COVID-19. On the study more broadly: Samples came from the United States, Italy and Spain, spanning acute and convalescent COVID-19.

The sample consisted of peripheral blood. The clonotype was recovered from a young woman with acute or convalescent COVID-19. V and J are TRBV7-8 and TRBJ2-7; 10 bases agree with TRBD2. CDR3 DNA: TGTGCCAGCAGCCCCCCCGGGACTAGCGACTACGAGCAGTACTTC. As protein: CASSPPGTSDYEQYF.